This is a list of T cell receptor beta chains from one sample in a study of T cell repertoires in cytomegalovirus infection. A single record per CDR3 protein comes from TCRdb applying MiXCR to the reads. This sample has around 180,000 distinct CDR3 sequences, with roughly 20% found just once. The sample taken for sequencing was PBMCs. Every receptor here comes from a human donor in good health (CMV status not recorded). Some clones in this sample may be carry-over from other donors' samples. Both conserved end residues are part of each CDR3. Fields, in order: J gene, V gene, clone size, D gene, CDR3 length, CDR3 protein, CDR3 DNA. The D gene is left open where the match is weak. The size of a clone is reported for some rows only, either as once, few or many, or as a class for expanded clones.

J: TRBJ1-1; V: TRBV18; size: NA; D: TRBD1; length: 16; CDR3: CASSPSLGTGRTEAFF; DNA: TGTGCCAGCTCACCCTCACTCGGGACAGGGAGAACTGAAGCTTTCTTT
J: TRBJ2-1; V: TRBV20-1; size: NA; D: TRBD2; length: 15; CDR3: CSAGRLAGGYNEQFF; DNA: TGCAGTGCTGGAAGACTAGCGGGAGGCTACAATGAGCAGTTCTTC
J: TRBJ2-5; V: TRBV20-1; size: NA; D: TRBD2; length: 14; CDR3: CSAWTSGYQETQYF; DNA: TGCAGTGCTTGGACTAGCGGATACCAAGAGACCCAGTACTTC
J: TRBJ2-1; V: TRBV6-5; size: NA; D: NA; length: 14; CDR3: CASSLKGFHNEQFF; DNA: TGTGCCAGCAGCCTAAAAGGGTTCCACAATGAGCAGTTCTTC
J: TRBJ1-5; V: TRBV7-2; size: many; D: NA; length: 14; CDR3: CASSPGAGNQPQHF; DNA: TGTGCCAGCAGCCCCGGGGCCGGCAATCAGCCCCAGCATTTT
J: TRBJ1-1; V: TRBV7-3; size: many; D: NA; length: 13; CDR3: CASSQHLNTEAFF; DNA: TGTGCCAGCAGCCAACACCTGAACACTGAAGCTTTCTTT
J: TRBJ2-7; V: TRBV7-2; size: many; D: NA; length: 14; CDR3: CASSLVAGSYEQYF; DNA: TGTGCCAGCAGCTTAGTGGCAGGGTCCTACGAGCAGTACTTC
J: TRBJ2-1; V: TRBV19; size: few; D: NA; length: 12; CDR3: CASTGGSYEQFF; DNA: TGTGCCAGCACCGGCGGCAGCTATGAGCAGTTCTTC
J: TRBJ1-3; V: TRBV6-6; size: NA; D: NA; length: 13; CDR3: CASSYSAGNTIYF; DNA: TGTGCCAGCAGTTACTCGGCTGGAAACACCATATATTTT
J: TRBJ2-5; V: TRBV28; size: NA; D: TRBD1; length: 15; CDR3: CASRAARDRGETQYF; DNA: TGTGCCAGCAGGGCGGCCCGGGACAGGGGAGAGACCCAGTACTTC
J: TRBJ2-1; V: TRBV10-2; size: NA; D: NA; length: 15; CDR3: CASRLTTSSYNEQFF; DNA: TGCGCCAGCCGGCTGACTACCAGCTCCTACAATGAGCAGTTCTTC
J: TRBJ2-2; V: TRBV28; size: NA; D: NA; length: 16; CDR3: CASSLWGGEGTGELFF; DNA: TGTGCCAGCAGTTTATGGGGCGGAGAGGGCACCGGGGAGCTGTTTTTT
J: TRBJ2-7; V: TRBV14; size: few; D: TRBD1; length: 16; CDR3: CASSPTGQGSNYEQYF; DNA: TGTGCCAGCAGCCCTACAGGACAGGGATCCAACTACGAGCAGTACTTC
J: TRBJ1-1; V: TRBV6-2/TRBV6-3; size: many; D: NA; length: 16; CDR3: CASRPASPGRGTEAFF; DNA: TGTGCCAGCAGACCGGCCTCCCCGGGGAGGGGCACTGAAGCTTTCTTT
J: TRBJ2-2; V: TRBV6-1; size: many; D: TRBD2; length: 16; CDR3: CASSFRTSGGTGELFF; DNA: TGTGCCAGCAGTTTCAGGACTAGCGGTGGAACCGGGGAGCTGTTTTTT
J: TRBJ2-3; V: TRBV20-1; size: few; D: NA; length: 11; CDR3: CSASEVDTQYF; DNA: TGCAGTGCTAGTGAGGTTGATACGCAGTATTTT
J: TRBJ1-3; V: TRBV5-1; size: NA; D: NA; length: 14; CDR3: CASRPGSSGNTIYF; DNA: TGCGCCAGCAGGCCGGGGAGCTCTGGAAACACCATATATTTT
J: TRBJ2-2; V: TRBV5-5; size: NA; D: NA; length: 13; CDR3: CASSLERTGELFF; DNA: TGTGCCAGCAGCTTGGAACGCACCGGGGAGCTGTTTTTT
J: TRBJ1-2; V: TRBV7-9; size: NA; D: NA; length: 14; CDR3: CASSLGVSTYGYTF; DNA: TGTGCCAGCAGCTTAGGGGTCAGCACATATGGCTACACCTTC
J: TRBJ2-5; V: TRBV6-1; size: few; D: NA; length: 12; CDR3: CASSNSQETQYF; DNA: TGTGCCAGCAGTAATAGTCAAGAGACCCAGTACTTC
J: TRBJ2-1; V: TRBV7-3; size: NA; D: TRBD2; length: 17; CDR3: CASSLTGLAGAYNEQFF; DNA: TGTGCCAGCAGCTTAACGGGACTAGCGGGAGCTTACAATGAGCAGTTCTTC
J: TRBJ2-5; V: TRBV6-6; size: many; D: NA; length: 14; CDR3: CASKGNNPSETQYF; DNA: TGTGCCAGCAAGGGAAACAACCCCTCGGAGACCCAGTACTTC
J: TRBJ2-7; V: TRBV19; size: NA; D: NA; length: 14; CDR3: CASSQLLGKAEQYF; DNA: TGTGCCAGTAGTCAGCTACTAGGGAAGGCCGAGCAGTACTTC
J: TRBJ2-5; V: TRBV7-6; size: NA; D: NA; length: 14; CDR3: CASSLVGEEETQYF; DNA: TGTGCCAGCAGCTTAGTGGGTGAGGAAGAGACCCAGTACTTC
J: TRBJ1-1; V: TRBV7-3; size: few; D: TRBD1; length: 13; CDR3: CASSQTGDAEAFF; DNA: TGTGCCAGCAGTCAAACAGGGGACGCTGAAGCTTTCTTT
J: TRBJ2-7; V: TRBV7-2; size: many; D: NA; length: 14; CDR3: CASSLAHNSYEQYF; DNA: TGTGCCAGCAGCTTAGCCCATAACTCCTACGAGCAGTACTTC
J: TRBJ2-5; V: TRBV7-2; size: many; D: TRBD2; length: 17; CDR3: CASSSLAGAPTLRTQYF; DNA: TGTGCCAGCAGCTCACTAGCGGGGGCGCCAACCCTACGGACCCAGTACTTC
J: TRBJ2-7; V: TRBV9; size: few; D: NA; length: 15; CDR3: CASSVDLGSSYEQYF; DNA: TGTGCCAGCAGCGTAGACCTTGGAAGCTCCTACGAGCAGTACTTC
J: TRBJ2-1; V: TRBV29-1; size: many; D: NA; length: 11; CDR3: CSAPTSNEQFF; DNA: TGCAGCGCCCCGACTTCGAATGAGCAGTTCTTC
J: TRBJ2-7; V: TRBV7-6; size: NA; D: NA; length: 16; CDR3: CAISAYLPSSSYEQYF; DNA: TGTGCCATCAGCGCCTACCTACCTTCCAGCTCCTACGAGCAGTACTTC
J: TRBJ1-2; V: TRBV5-1; size: NA; D: NA; length: 17; CDR3: CASSLRPGSGENYGYTF; DNA: TGCGCCAGCAGCTTGAGGCCAGGCTCGGGGGAGAACTATGGCTACACCTTC
J: TRBJ2-2; V: TRBV19; size: NA; D: TRBD2; length: 17; CDR3: CASHGTSGRFGPGELFF; DNA: TGTGCCAGTCATGGGACTAGCGGGAGATTTGGTCCCGGGGAGCTGTTTTTT
J: TRBJ2-7; V: TRBV28; size: few; D: TRBD2; length: 14; CDR3: CASSPGERDYEQYF; DNA: TGTGCCAGCAGCCCTGGGGAGCGGGACTACGAGCAGTACTTC
J: TRBJ2-5; V: TRBV9; size: NA; D: NA; length: 13; CDR3: CASSVSDLETQYF; DNA: TGTGCCAGCAGCGTGAGTGATCTTGAGACCCAGTACTTC
J: TRBJ1-1; V: TRBV28; size: NA; D: TRBD1; length: 15; CDR3: CASSSPGTGVWEAFF; DNA: TGTGCCAGCAGTTCCCCCGGGACAGGGGTTTGGGAAGCTTTCTTT
J: TRBJ2-2; V: TRBV20-1; size: NA; D: TRBD1; length: 14; CDR3: CSAPRPGGTGELFF; DNA: TGCAGTGCGCCCCGACCAGGGGGCACCGGGGAGCTGTTTTTT
J: TRBJ1-5; V: TRBV19; size: few; D: TRBD1; length: 15; CDR3: CASSTTGQDNQPQHF; DNA: TGTGCCAGTAGTACAACTGGACAGGACAATCAGCCCCAGCATTTT
J: TRBJ2-7; V: TRBV19; size: NA; D: TRBD2; length: 16; CDR3: CASSIDLAGGFYEQYF; DNA: TGTGCCAGTAGTATAGATTTAGCGGGAGGGTTCTACGAGCAGTACTTC
J: TRBJ2-7; V: TRBV7-8; size: many; D: NA; length: 13; CDR3: CASSRQVTYEQYF; DNA: TGTGCCAGCAGCCGACAGGTCACCTACGAGCAGTACTTC
J: TRBJ2-5; V: TRBV20-1; size: NA; D: NA; length: 13; CDR3: CSADGPNQETQYF; DNA: TGCAGTGCTGACGGACCGAACCAAGAGACCCAGTACTTC
J: TRBJ2-7; V: TRBV7-2; size: few; D: TRBD1; length: 15; CDR3: CASSEDRGGSYEQYF; DNA: TGTGCCAGCAGCGAAGACAGGGGTGGTTCCTACGAGCAGTACTTC
J: TRBJ2-3; V: TRBV20-1; size: NA; D: NA; length: 15; CDR3: CSARVRSPWTDTQYF; DNA: TGCAGTGCTAGAGTCCGGTCCCCCTGGACAGATACGCAGTATTTT
J: TRBJ1-1; V: TRBV7-2; size: many; D: TRBD1; length: 18; CDR3: CASSLARDRFGINTEAFF; DNA: TGTGCCAGCAGCTTAGCAAGGGACAGGTTCGGGATAAACACTGAAGCTTTCTTT
J: TRBJ1-1; V: TRBV5-4; size: few; D: NA; length: 15; CDR3: CASSATQGQVSEAFF; DNA: TGTGCCAGCAGCGCGACTCAGGGGCAGGTTTCTGAAGCTTTCTTT
J: TRBJ2-7; V: TRBV4-1; size: few; D: NA; length: 14; CDR3: CASSQGGGDYEQYF; DNA: TGCGCCAGCAGCCAAGGAGGGGGGGACTACGAGCAGTACTTC
J: TRBJ2-7; V: TRBV7-2; size: many; D: NA; length: 14; CDR3: CASSLSTGSYEQYF; DNA: TGTGCCAGCAGCTTAAGTACAGGCTCCTACGAGCAGTACTTC
J: TRBJ2-7; V: TRBV29-1; size: few; D: TRBD1; length: 14; CDR3: CSAAPGQGAREQYF; DNA: TGCAGCGCAGCACCGGGACAGGGGGCTCGAGAGCAGTACTTC
J: TRBJ2-1; V: TRBV7-8; size: few; D: TRBD2; length: 13; CDR3: CASRPLAANEQFF; DNA: TGTGCCAGCAGACCCCTAGCGGCGAATGAGCAGTTCTTC
J: TRBJ2-3; V: TRBV5-1; size: few; D: TRBD1; length: 13; CDR3: CASSRTGGDTQYF; DNA: TGCGCCAGCAGCAGGACAGGCGGAGATACGCAGTATTTT
J: TRBJ1-1; V: TRBV5-4; size: many; D: NA; length: 16; CDR3: CASSFAGRDSWTEAFF; DNA: TGTGCCAGCAGCTTCGCTGGTCGGGACTCTTGGACTGAAGCTTTCTTT
J: TRBJ2-7; V: TRBV7-2; size: many; D: TRBD1; length: 15; CDR3: CASTGGGTGDYEQYF; DNA: TGTGCCAGCACTGGAGGGGGGACAGGGGACTACGAGCAGTACTTC
J: TRBJ1-1; V: TRBV20-1; size: NA; D: NA; length: 11; CDR3: CSARDPPGAFF; DNA: TGCAGTGCTAGAGACCCCCCTGGAGCTTTCTTT
J: TRBJ2-3; V: TRBV11-2; size: few; D: NA; length: 15; CDR3: CASSVQGSGSDTQYF; DNA: TGTGCCAGCAGCGTCCAGGGTTCTGGGTCAGATACGCAGTATTTT
J: TRBJ1-1; V: TRBV12-3/TRBV12-4; size: NA; D: NA; length: 13; CDR3: CASSWGGWTEAFF; DNA: TGTGCCAGCAGTTGGGGAGGATGGACTGAAGCTTTCTTT